This T cell receptor beta chain was sequenced in a study of blood T cell repertoires in COVID-19. Only one count was recorded for this clone. Clones were sequenced by immunoSEQ multiplex PCR, and TCRdb holds only the in-frame ones, with some missing. Altogether around 47,000 clones are present, approximately 90% being singletons, with the ten largest covering over 8.5%. V was clipped by 4 bases and J by 0 bases, with 14 bases between them. Germline V gene sequence: CDR1 MGHRA, CDR2 YSYEKL. The length of the CDR3 is 16 residues. The V call is TRBV4-1, the J call TRBJ2-3; TRBD2 is a possible D gene (6 bases). Material: peripheral blood. The sequence came from a man aged 50 to 59 with active COVID-19. CDR3 bases: TGCGCCAGCAGCCGGGAGGTAGCCATTAGCACAGATACGCAGTATTTT. This encodes CASSREVAISTDTQYF.